This T cell receptor (beta chain) was sequenced for a study of T cell responses to AZD1222 COVID-19 vaccine. Germline CDR1 and CDR2: MDHEN and SYDVKM. This CDR3 has 14 amino acids. V lost 7 bases, J lost 4 bases, and 5 bases stayed unmatched. The assay was immunoSEQ multiplex PCR, and TCRdb's table has in-frame clones only and misses some. This sample carries 95,000 to 100,000 clones, just over 90% of them seen once, and the ten largest clones take approximately 1.3%. The sequencing here drew on peripheral blood, taken on day 0 of AZD1222 vaccination. The V call is TRBV28, the J call TRBJ1-4; 8 nucleotides match TRBD1. The clonotype originates from an adult in good health. This chain's CDR3 is CASITGGDNEKLFF. In DNA form, the CDR3 reads TGTGCCAGCATCACAGGGGGAGATAATGAAAAACTGTTTTTT.